The rows below give T cell receptor beta chains drawn from one sample of a study of CD8+CD57+ T cells in acquired aplastic anemia. TCRdb ran MiXCR on the reads and lists one entry per CDR3 protein. The sample records some 180,000 distinct CDR3 sequences, about 60% being singletons. The sample taken for sequencing was sorted CD4+, CD8+, or CD8+CD57+ T cells (not recorded which) from PBMCs. These receptors all stem from a human donor with aplastic anemia. Each CDR3 is given with its conserved first and last residue. Fields, in order: clone size, V gene, J gene, D gene, CDR3 protein, CDR3 DNA. A D gene is named only where the DNA matches it firmly. Expanded clones are given a class, and other clones once, few, many or no size at all.

NA	TRBV19	TRBJ2-7	TRBD1	CASSIKTGGYEQYF	TGTGCCAGTAGTATCAAGACAGGGGGCTACGAGCAGTACTTC
NA	TRBV10-1	TRBJ2-7	TRBD2	CASSPWGILAGGYEQYF	TGCGCCAGCAGCCCTTGGGGTATACTAGCGGGAGGATACGAGCAGTACTTC
NA	TRBV7-3	TRBJ2-7	NA	CASNPPERPYERYF	TGTGCCAGCAACCCCCCGGAGAGACCCTACGAGCGGTACTTC
NA	TRBV12-3/TRBV12-4	TRBJ2-1	NA	CASSLPGLNEQFF	TGTGCCAGCAGTCTCCCGGGCCTTAATGAGCAGTTCTTC
NA	TRBV7-8	TRBJ1-1	NA	CASSLGPGGTEAFF	TGTGCCAGCAGCTTAGGACCCGGAGGCACTGAAGCTTTCTTT
few	TRBV19	TRBJ2-7	TRBD2	CATSAQQGLGEQYF	TGTGCCACCTCCGCTCAACAGGGACTAGGCGAGCAGTACTTC
NA	TRBV7-2	TRBJ2-3	TRBD2	CASSLDGLAGDTQYF	TGTGCCAGCAGCTTAGACGGACTAGCGGGAGATACGCAGTATTTT
many	TRBV25-1	TRBJ1-2	NA	CASSEYVGGADGYTF	TGTGCCAGCAGTGAATATGTCGGGGGCGCAGATGGCTACACCTTC
NA	TRBV11-2	TRBJ2-7	NA	CASSLEETYEQYF	TGTGCCAGCAGCTTGGAGGAGACCTACGAGCAGTACTTC
NA	TRBV19	TRBJ2-2	NA	CASIPRHNTGELFF	TGTGCCAGTATACCCCGACACAACACCGGGGAGCTGTTTTTT
NA	TRBV7-6	TRBJ2-1	TRBD2	CASSRTSGGHEQFF	TGTGCCAGCAGCCGGACTAGCGGGGGGCATGAGCAGTTCTTC
NA	TRBV2	TRBJ2-1	NA	CASTALSSYNEQFF	TGTGCCAGCACAGCACTTAGCTCCTACAATGAGCAGTTCTTC
NA	TRBV10-3	TRBJ1-1	NA	CAITRGDMNTEAFF	TGTGCCATCACCAGGGGCGACATGAACACTGAAGCTTTCTTT
many	TRBV25-1	TRBJ1-2	NA	CASSEGVAGYGYTF	TGTGCCAGCAGTGAAGGGGTGGCGGGCTATGGCTACACCTTC
NA	TRBV2	TRBJ2-7	TRBD1	CASSPRSRTGDEQYF	TGTGCCAGCAGCCCCCGTAGCAGGACAGGGGACGAGCAGTACTTC
NA	TRBV7-6	TRBJ1-4	NA	CASSAGLYEKLFF	TGTGCCAGCAGCGCGGGACTTTATGAAAAACTGTTTTTT
NA	TRBV9	TRBJ2-1	NA	CASSVGSSYNEQFF	TGTGCCAGCAGCGTAGGTAGCTCCTACAATGAGCAGTTCTTC
NA	TRBV19	TRBJ1-1	NA	CASTTPGLGTEAFF	TGTGCCAGTACCACTCCAGGGTTAGGGACTGAAGCTTTCTTT
NA	TRBV10-2	TRBJ1-2	NA	CASSESRTDYGYTF	TGCGCCAGCAGTGAGTCGCGGACGGACTATGGCTACACCTTC
few	TRBV20-1	TRBJ2-3	NA	CSARDYRMKNTQYF	TGCAGTGCTAGAGATTACAGAATGAAAAATACGCAGTATTTT
once	TRBV29-1	TRBJ2-5	NA	CSVKDAGETQYF	TGCAGCGTGAAGGATGCCGGGGAGACCCAGTACTTC
NA	TRBV14	TRBJ2-7	NA	CASSQARLSYEQYF	TGTGCCAGCAGCCAAGCACGGCTCTCCTACGAGCAGTACTTC
NA	TRBV12-3/TRBV12-4	TRBJ2-6	NA	CASTLWSGANVLTF	TGTGCCAGCACCCTATGGTCTGGGGCCAACGTCCTGACTTTC
once	TRBV7-3	TRBJ2-5	NA	CASSLSLSVGETQYF	TGTGCCAGCAGCTTAAGCTTGTCTGTAGGCGAGACCCAGTACTTC
NA	TRBV7-8	TRBJ1-4	NA	CASSNNEKLFF	TGTGCCAGCAGCAATAATGAAAAACTGTTTTTT
once	TRBV24-1	TRBJ2-7	TRBD2	CATSDSVGGVDEQYF	TGTGCCACCAGTGATTCCGTCGGGGGGGTGGACGAGCAGTACTTC
NA	TRBV19	TRBJ2-2	NA	CASRKQGNTGELFF	TGTGCCAGTAGAAAACAGGGGAACACCGGGGAGCTGTTTTTT
NA	TRBV5-5	TRBJ2-1	TRBD1	CASSSGDRGYNEQFF	TGCGCCAGCAGCTCGGGGGACAGGGGCTACAATGAGCAGTTCTTC
NA	TRBV9	TRBJ2-1	TRBD2	CASSVGGGSPSYNEQFF	TGTGCCAGCAGCGTAGGGGGCGGGAGCCCCTCCTACAATGAGCAGTTCTTC
many	TRBV9	TRBJ1-2	NA	CASSAMTVYGYTF	TGTGCCAGCAGCGCAATGACGGTATATGGCTACACCTTC
NA	TRBV5-1	TRBJ1-2	NA	CASSQDFYGYTF	TGCGCCAGCAGCCAAGACTTCTATGGCTACACCTTC
many	TRBV7-9	TRBJ1-1	NA	CASSSPPRMNTEAFF	TGTGCCAGCAGCTCCCCCCCCCGCATGAACACTGAAGCTTTCTTT
NA	TRBV9	TRBJ1-2	NA	CASKTENYGYTF	TGTGCCAGCAAGACAGAGAACTATGGCTACACCTTC
once	TRBV15	TRBJ2-7	NA	CATSIPGVTYEQYF	TGTGCCACCAGCATCCCCGGGGTCACCTACGAGCAGTACTTC
NA	TRBV20-1	TRBJ2-2	NA	CSARDLVTGELFF	TGCAGTGCTAGAGATCTAGTTACCGGGGAGCTGTTTTTT
NA	TRBV5-1	TRBJ2-7	NA	CASSFPGPGGEQYF	TGCGCCAGCAGCTTTCCGGGGCCCGGGGGCGAGCAGTACTTC
many	TRBV25-1	TRBJ1-3	NA	CASSLRYGNTIYF	TGTGCCAGCTCCTTGCGGTACGGAAACACCATATATTTT
once	TRBV10-3	TRBJ1-1	NA	CAILGGGTEAFF	TGTGCCATCCTAGGAGGGGGCACTGAAGCTTTCTTT
NA	TRBV24-1	TRBJ1-1	NA	CATSDPRGGRTEAFF	TGTGCCACCAGTGATCCCAGGGGCGGTCGAACTGAAGCTTTCTTT
NA	TRBV20-1	TRBJ2-7	NA	CSARYEALSTDEQYF	TGCAGTGCTAGATACGAGGCCCTCTCCACCGACGAGCAGTACTTC
NA	TRBV20-1	TRBJ2-1	NA	CSAAAQEASSYNEQFF	TGCAGTGCCGCTGCACAGGAGGCTAGCTCCTACAATGAGCAGTTCTTC
NA	TRBV20-1	TRBJ1-6	TRBD1	CSARTGGDNSPLHF	TGCAGTGCCAGGACAGGGGGCGACAATTCACCCCTCCACTTT
few	TRBV10-3	TRBJ2-2	TRBD1	CAIGGNRGEAGELFF	TGTGCCATCGGGGGCAACAGGGGTGAAGCCGGGGAGCTGTTTTTT
few	TRBV19	TRBJ1-1	TRBD1	CASSGWDRTEAFF	TGTGCCAGTAGTGGTTGGGACAGGACTGAAGCTTTCTTT
many	TRBV3-1	TRBJ2-5	NA	CASSLLLEQETQYF	TGTGCCAGCAGCCTGTTACTCGAGCAAGAGACCCAGTACTTC
once	TRBV29-1	TRBJ2-7	NA	CSVPRGSGEQYF	TGCAGCGTCCCAAGGGGATCGGGCGAGCAGTACTTC
many	TRBV10-3	TRBJ2-1	NA	CAISEGNEQFF	TGTGCCATCAGTGAGGGCAATGAGCAGTTCTTC
NA	TRBV24-1	TRBJ2-2	NA	CATGGGEPWASGELFF	TGTGCCACCGGGGGCGGTGAACCCTGGGCATCCGGGGAGCTGTTTTTT
NA	TRBV11-2	TRBJ2-1	TRBD2	CASSQSGSDDNEQFF	TGTGCCAGCAGCCAGAGCGGGAGTGACGACAATGAGCAGTTCTTC
NA	TRBV29-1	TRBJ1-1	NA	CSARTSGTEAFF	TGCAGCGCTAGGACTTCGGGGACTGAAGCTTTCTTT
few	TRBV7-8	TRBJ2-7	NA	CASSLDRVAYEQYF	TGTGCCAGCAGCTTAGATCGGGTGGCGTACGAGCAGTACTTC
NA	TRBV29-1	TRBJ2-7	NA	CSVVAQGSSYEQYF	TGCAGCGTTGTGGCGCAGGGGAGCTCCTACGAGCAGTACTTC
many	TRBV6-5	TRBJ1-2	NA	CASSYSRSGGGGYTF	TGTGCCAGCAGTTACTCGCGGTCGGGGGGCGGGGGCTACACCTTC